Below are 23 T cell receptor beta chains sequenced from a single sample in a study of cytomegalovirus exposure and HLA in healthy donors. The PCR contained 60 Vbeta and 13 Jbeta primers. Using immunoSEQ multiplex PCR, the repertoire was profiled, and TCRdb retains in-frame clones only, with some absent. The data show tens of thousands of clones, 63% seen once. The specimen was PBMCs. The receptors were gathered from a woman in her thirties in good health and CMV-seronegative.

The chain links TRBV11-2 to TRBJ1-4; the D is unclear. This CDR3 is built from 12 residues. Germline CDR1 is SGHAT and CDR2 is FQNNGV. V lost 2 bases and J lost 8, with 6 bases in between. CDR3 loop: CASSLSGEKLFF. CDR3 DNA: TGTGCCAGCAGCTTATCCGGGGAAAAACTGTTTTTT.

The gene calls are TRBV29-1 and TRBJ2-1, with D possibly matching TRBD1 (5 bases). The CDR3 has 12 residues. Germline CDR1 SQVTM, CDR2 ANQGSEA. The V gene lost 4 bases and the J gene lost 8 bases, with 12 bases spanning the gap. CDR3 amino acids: CSVGLGADEQFF. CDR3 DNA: TGCAGCGTTGGTCTAGGGGCCGATGAGCAGTTCTTC.

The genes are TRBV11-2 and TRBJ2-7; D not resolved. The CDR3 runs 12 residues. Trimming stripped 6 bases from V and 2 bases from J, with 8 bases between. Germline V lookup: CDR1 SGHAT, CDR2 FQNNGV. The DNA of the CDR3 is TGTGCCAGCAGAATCCTCCCCTACGAGCAGTACTTC. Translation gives CASRILPYEQYF.

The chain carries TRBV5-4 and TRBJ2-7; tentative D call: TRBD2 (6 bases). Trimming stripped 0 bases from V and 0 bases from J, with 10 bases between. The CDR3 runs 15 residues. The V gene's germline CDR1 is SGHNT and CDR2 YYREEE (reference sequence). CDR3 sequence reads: CASSLVEGLSYEQYF. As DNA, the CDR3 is TGTGCCAGCAGCTTGGTGGAGGGTCTCTCCTACGAGCAGTACTTC.

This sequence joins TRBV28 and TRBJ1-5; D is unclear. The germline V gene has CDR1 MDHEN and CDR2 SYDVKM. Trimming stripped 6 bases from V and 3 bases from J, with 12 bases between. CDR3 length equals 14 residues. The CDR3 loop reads CASRHQAFNQPQHF. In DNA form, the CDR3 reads TGTGCCAGCAGGCATCAGGCGTTCAATCAGCCCCAGCATTTT.

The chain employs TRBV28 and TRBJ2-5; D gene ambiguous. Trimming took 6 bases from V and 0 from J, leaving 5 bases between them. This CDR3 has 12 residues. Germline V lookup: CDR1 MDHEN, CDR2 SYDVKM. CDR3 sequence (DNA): TGTGCCAGCAGCCCGTACCAAGAGACCCAGTACTTC. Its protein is CASSPYQETQYF.

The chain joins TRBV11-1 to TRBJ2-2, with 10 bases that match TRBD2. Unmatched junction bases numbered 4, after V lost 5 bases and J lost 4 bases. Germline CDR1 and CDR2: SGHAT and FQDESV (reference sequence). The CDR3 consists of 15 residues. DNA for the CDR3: TGTGCCAGCAGCCGAAGCGGGGGGGGCACCGGGGAGCTGTTTTTT. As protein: CASSRSGGGTGELFF.

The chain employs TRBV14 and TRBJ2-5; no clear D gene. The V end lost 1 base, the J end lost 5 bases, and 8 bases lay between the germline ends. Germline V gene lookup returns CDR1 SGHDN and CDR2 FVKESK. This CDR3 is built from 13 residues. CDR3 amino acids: CASSQGRRETQYF. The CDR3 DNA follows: TGTGCCAGCAGCCAAGGGCGGCGGGAGACCCAGTACTTC.

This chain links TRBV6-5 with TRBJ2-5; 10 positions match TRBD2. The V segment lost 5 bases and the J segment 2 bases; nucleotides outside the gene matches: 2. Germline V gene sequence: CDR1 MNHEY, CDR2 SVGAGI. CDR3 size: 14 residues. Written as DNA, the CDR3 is TGTGCCAGCAGTGGGACTAGCGTTCAAGAGACCCAGTACTTC. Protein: CASSGTSVQETQYF.

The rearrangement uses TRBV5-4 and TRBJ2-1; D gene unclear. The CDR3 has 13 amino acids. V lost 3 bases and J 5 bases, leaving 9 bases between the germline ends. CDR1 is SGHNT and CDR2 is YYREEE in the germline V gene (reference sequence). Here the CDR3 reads CASSSRLNNEQFF. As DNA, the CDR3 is TGTGCCAGCAGCTCTAGACTCAACAATGAGCAGTTCTTC.

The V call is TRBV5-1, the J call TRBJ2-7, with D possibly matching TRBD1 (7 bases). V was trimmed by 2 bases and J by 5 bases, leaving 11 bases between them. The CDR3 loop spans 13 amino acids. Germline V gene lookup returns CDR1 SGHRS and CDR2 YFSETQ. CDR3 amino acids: CASSLGGGDEQYF. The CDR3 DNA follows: TGCGCCAGCAGCTTAGGAGGGGGCGACGAGCAGTACTTC.

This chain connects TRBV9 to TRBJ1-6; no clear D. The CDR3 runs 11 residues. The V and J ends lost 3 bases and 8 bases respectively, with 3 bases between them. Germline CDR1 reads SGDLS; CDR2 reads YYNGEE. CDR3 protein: CASSGDSPLHF. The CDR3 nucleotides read TGTGCCAGCAGCGGAGATTCACCCCTCCACTTT.

CDR3 sequence (DNA): TGTGCCAGCAGTGATGGTACAGGGTGGGAAAAACTGTTTTTT. Protein: CASSDGTGWEKLFF. The chain links TRBV25-1 to TRBJ1-4; perhaps TRBD1 as D (6 bases). Trimming left V 3 bases short and J 8 bases short, with 13 bases between. The CDR3 has 14 residues. Germline CDR1 MGHDK, CDR2 SYGVNS.

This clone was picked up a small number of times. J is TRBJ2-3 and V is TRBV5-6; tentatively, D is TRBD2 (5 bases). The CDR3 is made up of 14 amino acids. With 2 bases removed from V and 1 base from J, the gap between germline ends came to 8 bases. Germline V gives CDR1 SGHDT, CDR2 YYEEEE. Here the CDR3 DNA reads TGTGCCAGCAGCTTACTGCGGGGCACAGATACGCAGTATTTT. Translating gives CASSLLRGTDTQYF.

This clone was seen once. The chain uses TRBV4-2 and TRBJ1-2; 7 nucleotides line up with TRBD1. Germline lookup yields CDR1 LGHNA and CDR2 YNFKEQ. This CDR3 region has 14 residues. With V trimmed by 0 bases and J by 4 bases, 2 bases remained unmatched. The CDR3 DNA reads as TGTGCCAGCAGCCAAGAAGGACAGGCCTATGGCTACACCTTC. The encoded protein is CASSQEGQAYGYTF.

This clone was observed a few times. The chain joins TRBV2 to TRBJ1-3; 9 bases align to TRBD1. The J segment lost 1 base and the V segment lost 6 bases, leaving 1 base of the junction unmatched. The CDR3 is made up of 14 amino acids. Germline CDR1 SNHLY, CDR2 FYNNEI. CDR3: CASRQGASGNTIYF. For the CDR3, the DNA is TGTGCCAGCAGACAGGGGGCTTCTGGAAACACCATATATTTT.

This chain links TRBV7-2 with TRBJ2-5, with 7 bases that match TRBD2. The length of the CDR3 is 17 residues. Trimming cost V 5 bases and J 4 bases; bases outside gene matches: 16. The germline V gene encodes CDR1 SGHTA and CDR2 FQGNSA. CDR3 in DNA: TGTGCCAGCAGCGGAAAAAGCGGGAATCTGCGGTCAGAGACCCAGTACTTC. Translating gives CASSGKSGNLRSETQYF.

DNA for the CDR3: TGTGCCAGTTCGGTCGACAGGGGCGGCACTGAAGCTTTCTTT. This encodes CASSVDRGGTEAFF. The chain carries TRBV27 and TRBJ1-1, with 8 nucleotides matching TRBD1. V shed 9 bases, J shed 4 bases, and the junction held 10 bases outside the gene matches. This CDR3 is 14 amino acids long. Germline CDR1 reads MNHEY; CDR2 reads SMNVEV (reference sequence).

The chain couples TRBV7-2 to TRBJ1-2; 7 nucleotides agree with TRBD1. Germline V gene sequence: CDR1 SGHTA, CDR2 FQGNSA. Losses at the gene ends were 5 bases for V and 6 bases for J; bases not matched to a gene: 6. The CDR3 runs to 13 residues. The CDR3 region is CASSQNRGDGYTF. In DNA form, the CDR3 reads TGTGCCAGCAGCCAGAACAGGGGTGATGGCTACACCTTC.

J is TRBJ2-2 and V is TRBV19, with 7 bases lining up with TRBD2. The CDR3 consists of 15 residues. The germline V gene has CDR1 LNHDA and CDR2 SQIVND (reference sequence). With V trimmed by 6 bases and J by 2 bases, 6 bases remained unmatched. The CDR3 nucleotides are TGTGCCAGTAGGGCCGGGACTACTAACACCGGGGAGCTGTTTTTT. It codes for CASRAGTTNTGELFF.

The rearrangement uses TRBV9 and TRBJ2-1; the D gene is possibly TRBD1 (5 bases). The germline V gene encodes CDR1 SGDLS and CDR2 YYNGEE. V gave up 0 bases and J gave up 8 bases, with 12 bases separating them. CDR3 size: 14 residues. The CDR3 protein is CASSVVTKGDEQFF. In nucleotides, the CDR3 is TGTGCCAGCAGCGTAGTTACTAAAGGGGATGAGCAGTTCTTC.

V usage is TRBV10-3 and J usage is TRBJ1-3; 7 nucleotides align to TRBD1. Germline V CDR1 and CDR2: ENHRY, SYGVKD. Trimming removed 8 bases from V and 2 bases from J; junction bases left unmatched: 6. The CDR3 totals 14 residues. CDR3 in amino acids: CAISPGTAGNTIYF. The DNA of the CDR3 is TGTGCCATCTCCCCCGGGACAGCTGGAAACACCATATATTTT.

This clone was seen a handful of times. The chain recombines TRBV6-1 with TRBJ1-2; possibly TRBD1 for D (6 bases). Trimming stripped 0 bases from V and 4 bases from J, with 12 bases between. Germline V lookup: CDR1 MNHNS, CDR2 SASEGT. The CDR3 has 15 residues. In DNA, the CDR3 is TGTGCCAGCAGTGAAGCGATACAGGGTACCTATGGCTACACCTTC. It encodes CASSEAIQGTYGYTF.